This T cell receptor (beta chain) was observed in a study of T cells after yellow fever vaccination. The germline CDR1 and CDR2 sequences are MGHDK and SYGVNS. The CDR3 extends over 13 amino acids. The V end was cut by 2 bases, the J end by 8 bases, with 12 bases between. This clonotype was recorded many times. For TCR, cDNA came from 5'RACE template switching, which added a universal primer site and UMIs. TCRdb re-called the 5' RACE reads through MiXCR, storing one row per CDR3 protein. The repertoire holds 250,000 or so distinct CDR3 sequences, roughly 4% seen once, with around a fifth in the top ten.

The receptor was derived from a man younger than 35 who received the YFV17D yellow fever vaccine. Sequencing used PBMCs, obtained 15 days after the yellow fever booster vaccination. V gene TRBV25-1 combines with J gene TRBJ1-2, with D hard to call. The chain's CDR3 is CASSENPGSGYTF. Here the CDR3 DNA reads TGTGCCAGCAGTGAAAACCCGGGTTCGGGCTACACCTTC.